The 27 T cell receptor beta chains presented below share a single source sample, sequenced in a study of blood T cell repertoires in COVID-19. Using immunoSEQ multiplex PCR, the repertoire was profiled, and TCRdb retains in-frame clones only, with some absent. The data contain about 35,000 clones, about nine tenths of them singletons. Sequenced input: peripheral blood. These receptors were collected from an older man with active COVID-19.

This chain links TRBV7-2 with TRBJ2-5; TRBD2 matches at 13 bases. V was pared by 1 base and J by 2 bases, with 7 bases of the junction left unmatched. Looked up from germline, CDR1 is SGHTA and CDR2 is FQGNSA. The CDR3 is 18 residues long. DNA for the CDR3: TGTGCCAGCAGCTTAGAGGTCCCGGGACTAGCGGGACAAGAGACCCAGTACTTC. Translation: CASSLEVPGLAGQETQYF.

This sequence joins TRBV28 and TRBJ2-5; the D gene is possibly TRBD1 (7 bases). This CDR3 is 17 amino acids long. CDR1 MDHEN and CDR2 SYDVKM come from the germline V gene. V was clipped by 3 bases and J by 7 bases, with 24 bases between them. CDR3: CASSFRQGGIFSGTQYF. The CDR3 nucleotides read TGTGCCAGCAGTTTCAGGCAGGGGGGTATTTTTTCGGGGACCCAGTACTTC.

The chain is built from TRBV14 and TRBJ1-2; the D gene is possibly TRBD1 (5 bases). Germline-derived CDR1 and CDR2 are SGHDN and FVKESK. This CDR3 comprises 13 residues. Between the trimmed V and J ends, which lost 4 bases and 5 bases, there was a span of 11 bases. CDR3 sequence reads: CASSPGLIYGYTF. The CDR3 bases are TGTGCCAGCAGCCCGGGACTGATATATGGCTACACCTTC.

This chain uses TRBV19 with TRBJ1-2; 7 positions agree with TRBD1. The CDR3 runs 18 residues. Germline values: CDR1 LNHDA, CDR2 SQIVND (reference sequence). V gave up 5 bases and J gave up 7 bases; unmatched junction bases: 22. This chain's CDR3 is CASSRRQDRKLLFFGYTF. The CDR3 DNA is TGTGCCAGTAGTCGACGACAGGACAGGAAGCTTTTATTTTTTGGCTACACCTTC.

This chain joins TRBV27 and TRBJ2-2; D remains unclear. CDR1 and CDR2 from the germline V gene are MNHEY and SMNVEV (reference sequence). With 3 bases removed from V and 2 bases from J, the gap between germline ends came to 13 bases. The CDR3 has 16 residues. The CDR3 region is CASSFDWALNTGELFF. The CDR3 nucleotides read TGTGCCAGCAGTTTTGATTGGGCCTTAAACACCGGGGAGCTGTTTTTT.

This CDR3 is CASYRGNTIYF. DNA for the CDR3: TGTGCCAGCTACAGGGGAAACACCATATATTTT. The chain couples TRBV6-5 to TRBJ1-3; TRBD1 is a possible D gene (5 bases). In germline, CDR1 is MNHEY, CDR2 SVGAGI. Deletions cut 8 bases from V and 4 bases from J, with 6 bases between. This CDR3 is built from 11 residues.

This chain connects TRBV30 to TRBJ2-7; 7 positions match TRBD2. The V gene's germline CDR1 is GTSNPN and CDR2 SVGIG (reference sequence). The V segment lost 3 bases and the J segment 3 bases; nucleotides outside the gene matches: 17. The CDR3 has 17 amino acids. Written as DNA, the CDR3 is TGTGCCTGGAGACGATCTAGCGGCGGAGCTCTTCGCTACGAGCAGTACTTC. Encoded protein: CAWRRSSGGALRYEQYF.

The CDR3 protein is CASSFVQGRNTIYF. For the CDR3, the DNA is TGTGCCAGCAGCTTTGTGCAGGGGCGTAACACCATATATTTT. The genes are TRBV5-6 and TRBJ1-3; TRBD1 might be the D (6 bases). V lost 2 bases to trimming and J lost 7 bases, with 13 bases between them. This CDR3 comprises 14 residues. Germline CDR1 is SGHDT and CDR2 is YYEEEE.

V and J are TRBV27 and TRBJ1-1; D is uncertain. CDR1 and CDR2 (germline): MNHEY, SMNVEV (reference sequence). The CDR3 has 14 residues. The germline V and J ends were trimmed by 2 bases and 1 base, with 8 bases remaining between them. This chain's CDR3 is CASSLGRANTEAFF. CDR3 bases: TGTGCCAGCAGTTTAGGGAGGGCGAACACTGAAGCTTTCTTT.

This chain connects TRBV9 to TRBJ2-1; 10 nucleotides line up with TRBD2. The ends lost 2 bases at V and 8 bases at J; junction bases unmatched: 7. This CDR3 has 15 amino acids. In germline, CDR1 is SGDLS, CDR2 YYNGEE. CDR3 DNA: TGTGCCAGCAGCGTTCTAGCGGGAGAGTGGGATGAGCAGTTCTTC. Amino acid sequence: CASSVLAGEWDEQFF.

V usage is TRBV6-5 and J usage is TRBJ1-6, with 10 bases fitting TRBD1. This CDR3 is built from 15 residues. The V gene's germline CDR1 is MNHEY and CDR2 SVGAGI. With V trimmed by 6 bases and J by 13 bases, 12 bases remained unmatched. The DNA for the CDR3 is TGTGCCAGCAGCAGCCGGGACAGGGGTCCTTATCCCCTCCACTTT. The encoded protein is CASSSRDRGPYPLHF.

This chain uses TRBV23-1 with TRBJ2-5, with 9 bases fitting TRBD1. TRBV23-1 is filed as an ORF, its function uncertain. The V and J ends lost 6 bases and 3 bases, in that order; junction bases with no gene match: 5. This CDR3 has 14 residues. CDR3 sequence: CASRHRGREETQYF. CDR3 bases: TGCGCCAGCAGGCACAGGGGGCGGGAAGAGACCCAGTACTTC.

V gene TRBV28 combines with J gene TRBJ2-3; 8 positions match TRBD2. V was clipped by 2 bases and J by 8 bases; unmatched bases: 12. Germline V gene lookup returns CDR1 MDHEN and CDR2 SYDVKM. The CDR3 runs 16 residues. The CDR3 sequence: CASSLPQSGSLVTQYF. The CDR3 DNA follows: TGTGCCAGCAGTTTACCCCAAAGCGGGAGTTTGGTTACGCAGTATTTT.

The gene calls are TRBV3-1 (or the pseudogene TRBV3-2) and TRBJ2-7, with 7 bases lining up with TRBD1. CDR1 is LGHDT and CDR2 is YNNKEL in the germline V gene (reference sequence). This CDR3 region has 13 residues. After removal of 4 bases from V and 6 bases from J, the junction contained 6 bases not matched to a gene. The CDR3 DNA reads as TGTGCCAGCAGCCCTGACAGGGCTAGCGAGCAGTACTTC. Residues: CASSPDRASEQYF.

V and J are TRBV19 and TRBJ2-5, with 11 nucleotides matching TRBD1. CDR1 is LNHDA, CDR2 SQIVND, per germline (reference sequence). The CDR3 contains 14 residues. With 7 bases clipped from V and 4 bases from J, the junction kept 5 bases outside the gene matches. Here the CDR3 DNA reads TGTGCCAGTAAGCGGGACAGGGGGAGAGAGACCCAGTACTTC. Translated, it gives CASKRDRGRETQYF.

The chain is built from TRBV4-3 and TRBJ2-5; 13 nucleotides agree with TRBD2. This CDR3 has 15 amino acids. V lost 0 bases and J lost 5; bases outside the gene matches: 0. Germline V gene lookup returns CDR1 LGHNA and CDR2 YSLEER. CDR3 amino acids: CASSQELAGGETQYF. The CDR3, as DNA: TGCGCCAGCAGCCAAGAACTAGCGGGGGGGGAGACCCAGTACTTC.

The V and J genes are TRBV19 and TRBJ1-4; weak D call: TRBD1 (6 bases). CDR3 length: 12 residues. The germline V and J ends were trimmed by 7 bases and 10 bases, with 13 bases remaining between them. Germline V CDR1 and CDR2: LNHDA, SQIVND (reference sequence). The CDR3 spells CASTPRGGKLFF. In nucleotides, the CDR3 is TGTGCCAGTACCCCTAGGGGGGGAAAACTGTTTTTT.

The CDR3: CASSHTSGNQETQYF. The CDR3 region has the DNA TGCGCCAGCAGCCACACTAGCGGTAACCAAGAGACCCAGTACTTC. The V call is TRBV5-1, the J call TRBJ2-5; 8 bases line up with TRBD2. The CDR3 spans 15 residues. Germline assignment: CDR1 SGHRS and CDR2 YFSETQ. With 4 bases clipped from V and 0 bases from J, the junction kept 5 bases outside the gene matches. Using reference TRBV5-1 and TRBJ2-5 for the parts outside the CDR3, the full variable domain is KAGVTQTPRYLIKTRGQQVTLSCSPISGHRSVSWYQQTPGQGLQFLFEYFSETQRNKGNFPGRFSGRQFSNSRSEMNVSTLELGDSALYLCASSHTSGNQETQYFGPGTRLLVL.

The chain recombines TRBV2 with TRBJ2-7; possible D gene TRBD1, 6 bases. The CDR3 is 15 residues long. Germline CDR1 reads SNHLY; CDR2 reads FYNNEI. Trimming stripped 3 bases from V and 2 bases from J, with 14 bases between. CDR3 in amino acids: CASSEGTRPPYEQYF. The CDR3 DNA reads TGTGCCAGCAGTGAGGGGACACGACCTCCCTACGAGCAGTACTTC.

The chain links TRBV12-2 to TRBJ2-7; the table calls TRBD1, which could not be checked here. TRBV12-2 is termed a pseudogene. The CDR3 has 13 amino acids. The chain's CDR3 is CASRVDREGEQYF. Here the CDR3 DNA reads TGTGCAAGTCGCGTGGACAGGGAAGGCGAGCAGTACTTC.

This clone was detected once. Other DNA sequences in this specimen translate into the identical CDR3. The V gene is TRBV5-1, the J gene TRBJ2-2; 8 bases line up with TRBD1. This CDR3 has 15 amino acids. With V trimmed by 4 bases and J by 1 base, 3 bases remained unmatched. CDR1 is SGHRS, CDR2 YFSETQ, per germline. The CDR3 loop is CASSLGQGNTGELFF. The CDR3 DNA reads TGCGCCAGCAGCCTTGGACAGGGGAACACCGGGGAGCTGTTTTTT.

The V and J genes are TRBV5-1 and TRBJ2-5, with 7 bases matching TRBD1. The CDR3 runs 13 residues. Germline CDR1 and CDR2: SGHRS and YFSETQ. J gave up 2 bases and V 4 bases, and 2 bases lay outside the gene matches. CDR3 loop: CASSRRGQETQYF. CDR3 coding DNA: TGCGCCAGCAGCCGCAGGGGGCAAGAGACCCAGTACTTC. Supplemented by reference TRBV5-1 and TRBJ2-5, the full variable domain reads KAGVTQTPRYLIKTRGQQVTLSCSPISGHRSVSWYQQTPGQGLQFLFEYFSETQRNKGNFPGRFSGRQFSNSRSEMNVSTLELGDSALYLCASSRRGQETQYFGPGTRLLVL.

This clone was picked up one time. The CDR3 nucleotides are TGCGCCAGCAGCCAAGGGCGGGGGTTAGATTACGAGCAGTACTTC. Translation: CASSQGRGLDYEQYF. The rearrangement joins TRBV4-1 to TRBJ2-7; 7 nucleotides agree with TRBD2. Trimming cost V 1 base and J 4 bases; bases outside gene matches: 7. Germline V lookup: CDR1 MGHRA, CDR2 YSYEKL. The CDR3 is made up of 15 amino acids.

The chain employs TRBV5-1 and TRBJ2-1; the D is unclear. In germline, CDR1 is SGHRS, CDR2 YFSETQ. This CDR3 spans 14 amino acids. V was shortened by 4 bases and J by 4 bases, with 12 bases between the two germline ends. The CDR3 reads CASSLGGEYNEQFF. The CDR3 DNA reads as TGCGCCAGCAGCCTCGGCGGAGAGTACAATGAGCAGTTCTTC. Variable domain in full (rest from reference TRBV5-1 and TRBJ2-1): KAGVTQTPRYLIKTRGQQVTLSCSPISGHRSVSWYQQTPGQGLQFLFEYFSETQRNKGNFPGRFSGRQFSNSRSEMNVSTLELGDSALYLCASSLGGEYNEQFFGPGTRLTVL.

Note on this clone: This CDR3 is also generated by other DNA sequences in the sample. This sequence joins TRBV19 and TRBJ2-1; D is unclear. Germline lookup yields CDR1 LNHDA and CDR2 SQIVND (reference sequence). Trimming pared 3 bases from V and 6 bases from J, leaving 3 bases between. CDR3 length: 11 amino acids. The CDR3, as DNA: TGTGCCAGTAGTATTCGCAATGAGCAGTTCTTC. Its protein product is CASSIRNEQFF.

The rearrangement uses TRBV14 and TRBJ2-7; 9 bases are a match to TRBD2. Germline CDR1 and CDR2: SGHDN and FVKESK. Germline trimming cut 4 bases from V and 2 bases from J; bases unmatched to any gene: 12. CDR3 size: 17 residues. CDR3 amino acids: CASSRRTSAISPYEQYF. CDR3 nucleotide sequence: TGTGCCAGCAGCCGCAGGACTAGCGCGATCTCCCCCTACGAGCAGTACTTC.

Remarks on this clone: The same CDR3 can be traced to other DNA sequences in this sample. The chain combines TRBV7-8 with TRBJ1-1; the D gene is possibly TRBD1 (5 bases). The CDR3 sequence is 16 residues long. V shed 3 bases and J shed 0 bases, with 14 bases lying between them. Germline CDR1 SGHVS, CDR2 FQNEAQ. CDR3 sequence reads: CASSLQGRTLNTEAFF. The CDR3 DNA sequence: TGTGCCAGCAGCTTGCAGGGCCGTACTTTGAACACTGAAGCTTTCTTT.